This T cell receptor (beta chain) was identified during a study of radiotherapy plus CTLA-4 blockade in lung cancer. V lost 5 bases to trimming and J lost 4 bases, with 14 bases between them. Germline lookup yields CDR1 SEHNR and CDR2 FQNEAQ (reference sequence). CDR3 length: 14 residues. Findings and limits, study-wide: Radiotherapy plus ipilimumab was followed by expansion in blood of tumor-derived TCR clones.

The data were produced by immunoSEQ multiplex PCR, yet TCRdb's version contains in-frame clones alone and is incomplete. Among more than 90,000 clones listed, 88% were seen once. This clone was detected a few times. Its antigen is unknown. V usage is TRBV7-9 and J usage is TRBJ1-1; D not resolved. The sequences come from peripheral blood, collected from a patient treated with radiotherapy plus ipilimumab. The receptor was derived from a human donor with non-small cell lung cancer that progressed on radiotherapy plus ipilimumab. As DNA, the CDR3 is TGTGCCAGCAGCCTAATCCAGGTTGGCACTGAAGCTTTCTTT. Encoded protein: CASSLIQVGTEAFF.